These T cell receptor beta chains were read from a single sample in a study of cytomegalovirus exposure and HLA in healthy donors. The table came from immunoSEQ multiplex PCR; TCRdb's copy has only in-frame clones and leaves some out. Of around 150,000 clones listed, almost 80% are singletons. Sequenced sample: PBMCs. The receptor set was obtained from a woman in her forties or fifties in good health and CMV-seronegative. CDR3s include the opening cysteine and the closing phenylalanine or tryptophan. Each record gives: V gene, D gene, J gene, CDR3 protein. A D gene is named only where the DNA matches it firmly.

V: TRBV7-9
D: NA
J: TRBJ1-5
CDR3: CASSFFPGSQPQHF

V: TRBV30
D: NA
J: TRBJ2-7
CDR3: CAWIGDNEQYF

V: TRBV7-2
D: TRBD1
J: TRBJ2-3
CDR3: CASSLMGQGIPDTQYF

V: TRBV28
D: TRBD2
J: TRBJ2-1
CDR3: CASSFGGGRWDEQFF

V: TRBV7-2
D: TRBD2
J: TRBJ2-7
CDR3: CASSLVTIAGDEQYF

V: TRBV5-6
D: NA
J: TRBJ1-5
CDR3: CASSFGSNQPQHF

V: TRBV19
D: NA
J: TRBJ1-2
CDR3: CASSDTGNYGYTF

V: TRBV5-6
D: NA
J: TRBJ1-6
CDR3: CASSFGQGHSPLHF

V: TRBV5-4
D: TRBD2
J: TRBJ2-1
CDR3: CASSFSSGNYNEQFF

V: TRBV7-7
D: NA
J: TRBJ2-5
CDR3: CASSKRLVPTSEETQYF

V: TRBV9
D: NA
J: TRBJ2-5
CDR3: CASSVLTSNGETQYF

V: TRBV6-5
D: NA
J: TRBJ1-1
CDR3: CASGRGGHTEAFF

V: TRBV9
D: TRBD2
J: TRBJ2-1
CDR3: CASSTRTSGPYNEQFF

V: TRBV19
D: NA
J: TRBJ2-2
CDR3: CASSISMVSGTGELFF

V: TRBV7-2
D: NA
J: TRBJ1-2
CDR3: CASSLDPGVVLYGYTF

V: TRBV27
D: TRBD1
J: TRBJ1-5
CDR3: CASRRTGGLQPQHF

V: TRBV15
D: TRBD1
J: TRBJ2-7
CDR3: CATSRDRGQDENYEQYF

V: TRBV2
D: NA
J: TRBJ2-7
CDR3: CASSLDRSYEQYF

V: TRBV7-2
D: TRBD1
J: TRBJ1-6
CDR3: CASSFPREGQGVHNSPLHF

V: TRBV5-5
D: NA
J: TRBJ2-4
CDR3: CASSFGQGLEWDKNIQYF

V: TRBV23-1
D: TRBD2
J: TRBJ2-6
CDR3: CASSQCSLAGIARSGANVLTF

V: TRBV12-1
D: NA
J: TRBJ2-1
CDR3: CASSPTGEHNEQFF

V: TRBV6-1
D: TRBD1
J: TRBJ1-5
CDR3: CASRKTGGGQPQHF

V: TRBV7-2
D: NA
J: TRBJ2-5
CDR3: CASSRRYREGLGTQYF

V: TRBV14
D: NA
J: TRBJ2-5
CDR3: CASSQSYRSQETQYF